This T cell receptor (beta chain) was identified in a study of early T cells in non-severe SARS-CoV-2 infection. TCRdb passed the 5' RACE reads through MiXCR, listing each CDR3 protein once. Of around 58,000 distinct CDR3 sequences in the sample, less than 9.5% were seen once. CDR1 SGHRS and CDR2 YFSETQ come from the germline V gene. The CDR3 covers 15 residues. V lost 2 bases to trimming and J lost 3 bases; unmatched junction nucleotides: 1. This clonotype has just a few counts. This chain links TRBV5-1 with TRBJ2-6, with TRBD2 identical over 8 bases. This TCR was recovered from an adult who was a healthcare worker with PCR-confirmed SARS-CoV-2 infection or an uninfected control (not recorded which). The sample was whole blood, taken at baseline. CDR3 coding DNA: TGCGCCAGCAGCTTCGGGAGGGTTGGGGCCAACGTCCTGACTTTC. Protein product: CASSFGRVGANVLTF.